The clone carrying this T cell receptor (beta chain) was found a few times. TCRdb re-derived calls from the 5' RACE reads in MiXCR, one entry per CDR3 protein. The sample records about 320,000 distinct CDR3 sequences, 12% being singletons. These data are taken from a study of T cells after yellow fever vaccination. The V end was cut by 4 bases, the J end by 8 bases, with 12 bases between. The length of the CDR3 is 12 residues. Germline CDR1 reads SGHRS; CDR2 reads YFSETQ. This clonotype was sampled from a man younger than 35 who received the YFV17D yellow fever vaccine. The chain carries TRBV5-1 and TRBJ1-2, with D perhaps matching TRBD1 (6 bases). The material was CD4+ T cells sorted from PBMCs, obtained 15 days after the yellow fever booster vaccination. The CDR3 nucleotides read TGCGCCAGCAGCACTCCCGGGGGCGGCTACACCTTC. As protein: CASSTPGGGYTF.